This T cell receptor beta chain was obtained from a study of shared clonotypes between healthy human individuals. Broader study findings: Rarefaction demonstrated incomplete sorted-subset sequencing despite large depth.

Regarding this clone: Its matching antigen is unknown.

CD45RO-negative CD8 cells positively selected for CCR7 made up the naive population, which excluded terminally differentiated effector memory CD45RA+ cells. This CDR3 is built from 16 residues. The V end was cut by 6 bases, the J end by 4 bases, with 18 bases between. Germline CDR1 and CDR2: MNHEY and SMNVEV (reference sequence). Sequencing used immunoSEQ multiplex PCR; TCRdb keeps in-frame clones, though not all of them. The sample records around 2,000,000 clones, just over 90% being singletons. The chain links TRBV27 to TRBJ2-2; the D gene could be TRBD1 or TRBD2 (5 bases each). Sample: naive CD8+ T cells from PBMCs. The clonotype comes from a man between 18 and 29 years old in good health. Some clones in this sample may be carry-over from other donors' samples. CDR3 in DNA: TGTGCCAGCAGCCAAAGGGACCTCGTGGGCACCGGGGAGCTGTTTTTT. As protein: CASSQRDLVGTGELFF.